This passage covers 12 T cell receptor beta chains from one sample sequenced in a study of CD8 T cell repertoires and HIV-1 epitope variants. The method was immunoSEQ multiplex PCR; TCRdb's version includes in-frame clones alone and lacks a portion of them. This table holds 2,500 to 3,500 clones, 69% found once. No antigen has been assigned to these receptors. Sequencing was performed on cultured CD8+ T cells derived from PBMCs. The receptor set was obtained from a male donor with HIV.

The chain is built from TRBV27 and TRBJ2-5; D is undetermined. CDR3 size: 11 residues. Looked up from germline, CDR1 is MNHEY and CDR2 is SMNVEV (reference sequence). V lost 7 bases and J lost 1, with 4 bases in between. CDR3 in amino acids: CASKFQETQYF. The CDR3, as DNA: TGTGCCAGCAAATTCCAAGAGACCCAGTACTTC.

The chain couples TRBV5-1 to TRBJ1-2; D perhaps matches TRBD1 (6 bases). CDR1 is SGHRS, CDR2 YFSETQ, per germline. The germline V and J ends were trimmed by 3 bases and 6 bases, with 15 bases remaining between them. The CDR3 covers 14 residues. CDR3 nucleotides: TGCGCCAGCAGCTCTAACAGGGAGGGGGATGGCTACACCTTC. It codes for CASSSNREGDGYTF.

In this sample, this clone is large. The chain has TRBV14 and TRBJ1-1, with TRBD1 identical over 7 bases. The trim removed 3 bases at V and 11 bases at J, leaving 3 bases unmatched. CDR1 SGHDN and CDR2 FVKESK come from the germline V gene. CDR3 length equals 11 residues. The CDR3 sequence: CASSQSGGAFF. CDR3 bases: TGTGCCAGCAGCCAGTCAGGGGGGGCTTTCTTT.

This clone showed up just a few times. The chain recombines TRBV7-3 with TRBJ2-1; D not certain. CDR1 and CDR2 (germline): SGHTA, FQGTGA. Trimming took off 2 bases at V and 5 bases at J, with 10 bases between the two ends. The CDR3 contains 14 residues. CDR3 sequence (DNA): TGTGCCAGCAGCTTAGAAGGCAGAAACAATGAGCAGTTCTTC. It encodes CASSLEGRNNEQFF.

This chain uses TRBV7-2 with TRBJ2-7; D unclear. V lost 1 base and J 2 bases, leaving 6 bases between the germline ends. Germline CDR1 SGHTA, CDR2 FQGNSA. The CDR3 length is 13 residues. The CDR3 nucleotides are TGTGCCAGCAGCTTAGACTGGGCCTACGAGCAGTACTTC. This codes for CASSLDWAYEQYF. The full variable domain, with the rest looked up from reference TRBV7-2 and TRBJ2-7, is GAGVSQSPSNKVTEKGKDVELRCDPISGHTALYWYRQSLGQGLEFLIYFQGNSAPDKSGLPSDRFSAERTGGSVSTLTIQRTQQEDSAVYLCASSLDWAYEQYFGPGTRLTVT.

The rearrangement links TRBV28 to TRBJ1-1; no clear D gene. Germline CDR1 reads MDHEN; CDR2 reads SYDVKM. V was cut by 8 bases and J by 2 bases, with 6 bases left in between. The CDR3 totals 11 residues. The CDR3, as DNA: TGTGCCAGCGAACTAAACACTGAAGCTTTCTTT. Protein: CASELNTEAFF.

The chain is built from TRBV6-1 and TRBJ2-1; TRBD2 aligns across 10 bases. CDR3 length: 16 amino acids. The germline CDR1 and CDR2 sequences are MNHNS and SASEGT. The V gene end was trimmed by 4 bases and the J gene end by 9 bases; junction bases not matched to a gene: 12. The chain's CDR3 is CASSGLAGRSSGEQFF. The CDR3 DNA reads as TGTGCCAGCAGTGGACTAGCGGGCCGCTCGAGCGGTGAGCAGTTCTTC.

This clone was picked up one time. This chain links TRBV4-3 with TRBJ1-1; possibly TRBD1 for D (5 bases). Trimming took off 0 bases at V and 4 bases at J, with 12 bases between the two ends. The germline V gene encodes CDR1 LGHNA and CDR2 YSLEER. There are 15 residues in the CDR3. The CDR3 reads CASSQDPGGGTEAFF. The CDR3 DNA reads TGCGCCAGCAGCCAAGATCCTGGGGGTGGCACTGAAGCTTTCTTT.

This clone was found a few times. The J gene is TRBJ1-1, the V gene TRBV7-2, with TRBD1 identical over 7 bases. Germline CDR1 is SGHTA and CDR2 is FQGNSA. The CDR3 runs 13 residues. With 5 bases clipped from V and 6 bases from J, the junction kept 6 bases outside the gene matches. The CDR3 spells CASSQGGGSEAFF. In nucleotides, the CDR3 is TGTGCCAGCAGCCAGGGGGGCGGATCTGAAGCTTTCTTT.

This clone was seen more than once but under ten times. The chain joins TRBV15 to TRBJ2-7; D is possibly TRBD1 (6 bases). This CDR3 comprises 15 residues. V lost 0 bases to trimming and J lost 5 bases, with 14 bases between them. The V gene's germline CDR1 is LNHNV and CDR2 YYDKDF (reference sequence). The CDR3 DNA is TGTGCCACCAGCAGAGATCCAGGCAGGGGCAACGAGCAGTACTTC. Translating gives CATSRDPGRGNEQYF. Based on the CDR3 plus reference TRBV15 and TRBJ2-7, the full variable domain is DAMVIQNPRYQVTQFGKPVTLSCSQTLNHNVMYWYQQKSSQAPKLLFHYYDKDFNNEADTPDNFQSRRPNTSFCFLDIRSPGLGDTAMYLCATSRDPGRGNEQYFGPGTRLTVT.

This chain links TRBV28 with TRBJ1-1, with TRBD1 as a possible D gene (5 bases). Trimming pared 6 bases from V and 0 bases from J, leaving 14 bases between. Germline CDR1 MDHEN, CDR2 SYDVKM. The length of the CDR3 is 15 residues. The DNA for the CDR3 is TGTGCCAGCAGACAGGACCATGAAGTGAACACTGAAGCTTTCTTT. It yields the protein CASRQDHEVNTEAFF.

This sequence joins TRBV7-9 and TRBJ2-1, with TRBD2 identical over 7 bases. The V gene end was trimmed by 1 base and the J gene end by 1 base; junction bases not matched to a gene: 4. CDR3 length equals 16 residues. CDR1 and CDR2 (germline): SEHNR, FQNEAQ (reference sequence). DNA of the CDR3: TGTGCCAGCAGCTTAGAGGGCGGGAGATCCTACAATGAGCAGTTCTTC. It encodes CASSLEGGRSYNEQFF.